The 19 T cell receptor beta chains below all came from one sample that was sequenced in a study of vaccination effects on CD4 cells after COVID-19. For these TCRs, the target antigens are not known. Pools of viral peptides were used by the ViraFEST assay to expand antigen-specific CD4+ T cells ahead of sequencing. Following culture for roughly 10 days, CD4+ T cells were isolated. Participants were vaccinated with two doses of either the BNT162b2 or mRNA-1273 vaccine. Only in-frame clones appear in the TCRdb table, and some are missing; sequencing was by immunoSEQ multiplex PCR. The sample carries under 80,000 clones, about 80% recorded once. The specimen was CD4+ T cells from PBMCs cultured with HCoV-229E spike peptides, collected after COVID-19 vaccination. The receptors originated from a human donor who received a COVID-19 vaccine.

V gene TRBV15 combines with J gene TRBJ2-7, with D perhaps TRBD1 or TRBD2 (5 bases each). The V gene lost 2 bases and the J gene lost 11 bases, with 16 bases spanning the gap. Germline loops: CDR1 LNHNV, CDR2 YYDKDF (reference sequence). The CDR3 is 13 amino acids. The CDR3 region is CATSRNLKGPEYV. The CDR3, as DNA: TGTGCCACCAGCAGAAACTTGAAGGGACCGGAGTACGTC.

The chain joins TRBV3-1 (or the pseudogene TRBV3-2) to TRBJ2-3, with D uncertain. Trimming stripped 4 bases from V and 4 bases from J, with 12 bases between. The CDR3 length is 14 residues. Per germline, CDR1 LGHDT and CDR2 YNNKEL (reference sequence). CDR3 protein: CASSRQVGSDTQYF. DNA of the CDR3: TGTGCCAGCAGCCGCCAAGTGGGGTCAGATACGCAGTATTTT.

The V and J genes are TRBV12-3 or TRBV12-4 and TRBJ2-3; D is unresolved. Trimming left V 2 bases short and J 6 bases short, with 9 bases between. CDR3 size: 13 residues. The DNA for the CDR3 is TGTGCCAGCAGTTTACAGGTACTTGATACGCAGTATTTT. Its translation is CASSLQVLDTQYF.

This chain links TRBV4-3 with TRBJ2-6; D not certain. The CDR3 is made up of 17 amino acids. CDR1 and CDR2 from the germline V gene are LGHNA and YSLEER. V was pared by 1 base and J by 2 bases, with 12 bases between. In DNA form, the CDR3 reads TGCGCCAGCAGCCAAGCCCCTAAAGAGGCTGGGGCCAACGTCCTGACTTTC. Protein: CASSQAPKEAGANVLTF.

V gene TRBV4-1 combines with J gene TRBJ1-4, with 9 bases fitting TRBD1. Unmatched junction bases numbered 7, after V lost 5 bases and J lost 0 bases. The CDR3 sequence is 17 residues long. CDR1 is MGHRA, CDR2 YSYEKL, per germline. This chain's CDR3 is CASSYMDRGTTNEKLFF. CDR3 DNA sequence: TGCGCCAGCAGCTACATGGACAGGGGCACAACTAATGAAAAACTGTTTTTT.

The genes are TRBV6-5 and TRBJ1-1; no definite D call. CDR1 and CDR2 (germline): MNHEY, SVGAGI. The germline V and J ends were trimmed by 6 bases and 2 bases, with 10 bases remaining between them. This CDR3 contains 13 residues. CDR3 DNA sequence: TGTGCCAGCAGAACCTCCGGAAACACTGAAGCTTTCTTT. This sequence encodes CASRTSGNTEAFF.

This clone was observed once. V gene TRBV5-5 combines with J gene TRBJ1-5; D is uncertain. Germline V gene data show CDR1 as SGHKS and CDR2 as YYEKEE (reference sequence). The CDR3 totals 16 residues. V shed 2 bases and J shed 3 bases, with 15 bases lying between them. The CDR3 region has the DNA TGTGCCAGCAGCTTTTCGGTGGCGGGGAACAATCAGCCCCAGCATTTT. Residues: CASSFSVAGNNQPQHF.

V gene TRBV5-1 combines with J gene TRBJ2-1, with 8 bases identical to TRBD2. Germline loops: CDR1 SGHRS, CDR2 YFSETQ. J gave up 9 bases and V 9 bases, and 17 bases lay outside the gene matches. The CDR3 runs to 15 residues. The CDR3 here is CATTTGRSGGFEQFF. CDR3 in DNA: TGCGCCACCACCACCGGACGGAGCGGGGGATTTGAGCAGTTCTTC.

This chain uses TRBV19 with TRBJ1-3; TRBD1 matches at 8 bases. From germline, CDR1 is LNHDA and CDR2 SQIVND (reference sequence). CDR3 size: 17 residues. With 7 bases clipped from V and 0 bases from J, the junction kept 11 bases outside the gene matches. CDR3 nucleotide sequence: TGTGCCAGTATCCCCCGGGACAGGCCCATCTCTGGAAACACCATATATTTT. It specifies CASIPRDRPISGNTIYF.

The rearrangement joins TRBV5-1 to TRBJ1-2, with D tentatively TRBD1 (6 bases). Trimming removed 0 bases at V and 6 bases at J, with 12 bases between. This CDR3 has 14 residues. Germline CDR1 reads SGHRS; CDR2 reads YFSETQ. In nucleotides, the CDR3 is TGCGCCAGCAGCTTGGTACAGGGTGGCCATGGCTACACCTTC. Amino acids: CASSLVQGGHGYTF.

The rearrangement joins TRBV7-3 to TRBJ2-1; 8 bases line up with TRBD2. The germline V gene has CDR1 SGHTA and CDR2 FQGTGA. After removal of 0 bases from V and 7 bases from J, the junction contained 8 bases not matched to a gene. The CDR3 totals 16 residues. The CDR3 DNA follows: TGTGCCAGCAGCTTAACGGGTTCGGGGGGGGCGAATGAGCAGTTCTTC. As protein: CASSLTGSGGANEQFF.

The CDR3 here is CASSEVQPGLAGASTDTQYF. The CDR3 coding sequence is TGTGCCAGCAGTGAAGTGCAACCGGGACTAGCGGGGGCCAGCACAGATACGCAGTATTTT. The gene calls are TRBV6-1 and TRBJ2-3; 14 bases are a match to TRBD2. CDR3 size: 20 residues. The V and J ends lost 1 base and 0 bases, in that order; junction bases with no gene match: 9. CDR1 is MNHNS, CDR2 SASEGT, per germline.

This clone has just a few counts. The V call is TRBV5-1, the J call TRBJ1-2; 7 positions match TRBD1. V lost 0 bases and J lost 4; bases outside the gene matches: 9. Per the germline V gene, CDR1 is SGHRS and CDR2 is YFSETQ. This CDR3 is 16 amino acids long. In DNA, the CDR3 is TGCGCCAGCAGCTTGGGCCCCGAGGGGGCCGGCTATGGCTACACCTTC. Translating it yields CASSLGPEGAGYGYTF.

This rearrangement joins TRBV5-1 to TRBJ1-2; no reliable D call. Per the germline V gene, CDR1 is SGHRS and CDR2 is YFSETQ. This CDR3 region has 16 residues. Trimming left V 0 bases short and J 2 bases short, with 14 bases between. CDR3 protein: CASSLVGQTRNYGYTF. CDR3 nucleotide sequence: TGCGCCAGCAGCTTGGTAGGGCAGACCCGCAACTATGGCTACACCTTC.

V is TRBV2 and J is TRBJ2-5; TRBD1 matches 10 bases. Germline CDR1 and CDR2: SNHLY and FYNNEI. The CDR3 runs to 16 residues. With 4 bases clipped from V and 5 bases from J, the junction kept 10 bases outside the gene matches. The CDR3 sequence: CASSGQGQGPRETQYF. The CDR3 DNA is TGTGCCAGCAGTGGGCAGGGACAGGGGCCCAGGGAGACCCAGTACTTC. Variable domain in full (rest from reference TRBV2 and TRBJ2-5): EPEVTQTPSHQVTQMGQEVILRCVPISNHLYFYWYRQILGQKVEFLVSFYNNEISEKSEIFDDQFSVERPDGSNFTLKIRSTKLEDSAMYFCASSGQGQGPRETQYFGPGTRLLVL.

The V and J genes are TRBV5-1 and TRBJ2-3; 11 nucleotides agree with TRBD1. The CDR3 loop spans 15 amino acids. Germline assignment: CDR1 SGHRS and CDR2 YFSETQ. The V gene end was trimmed by 0 bases and the J gene end by 6 bases; junction bases not matched to a gene: 3. CDR3 protein: CASSLVGQGVDTQYF. Written as DNA, the CDR3 is TGCGCCAGCAGCTTGGTGGGACAGGGGGTGGATACGCAGTATTTT.

The chain has TRBV7-2 and TRBJ2-1; the D is unclear. CDR1 is SGHTA and CDR2 is FQGNSA in the germline V gene. The CDR3 has 15 residues. The V end was cut by 3 bases, the J end by 5 bases, with 14 bases between. The CDR3 loop is CASSFRTDLDNEQFF. The CDR3 DNA follows: TGTGCCAGCAGCTTCAGGACCGACCTGGACAATGAGCAGTTCTTC. The whole variable domain, remainder taken from reference TRBV7-2 and TRBJ2-1, is GAGVSQSPSNKVTEKGKDVELRCDPISGHTALYWYRQSLGQGLEFLIYFQGNSAPDKSGLPSDRFSAERTGGSVSTLTIQRTQQEDSAVYLCASSFRTDLDNEQFFGPGTRLTVL.

V gene TRBV6-5 combines with J gene TRBJ1-4, with TRBD1 matching 9 bases. The V and J ends lost 2 bases and 6 bases, in that order; junction bases with no gene match: 1. From germline, CDR1 is MNHEY and CDR2 SVGAGI. This CDR3 contains 14 residues. This chain's CDR3 is CASSYGDRDEKLFF. Here the CDR3 DNA reads TGTGCCAGCAGTTACGGGGACAGGGATGAAAAACTGTTTTTT.

This chain links TRBV3-1 (or the pseudogene TRBV3-2) with TRBJ2-5; no firm D call. The CDR3 extends over 11 amino acids. V was trimmed by 8 bases and J by 2 bases, leaving 6 bases between them. The V gene's germline CDR1 is LGHDT and CDR2 YNNKEL (reference sequence). The CDR3 loop is CASARQETQYF. CDR3 DNA sequence: TGTGCCAGCGCTAGGCAAGAGACCCAGTACTTC.